These T cell receptor beta chains were read from a single sample in a study of T cells in Graves' hyperthyroidism and ophthalmopathy. TCRdb independently ran MiXCR on the multiplex PCR reads; one entry per CDR3 protein. The sample consists of around 760,000 distinct CDR3 sequences, over 35% of them appearing once. The specimen sequenced was blood. The receptor source for this set is a woman in her 40s with Graves' hyperthyroidism. Both conserved end residues are part of each CDR3. D genes are given only for firm matches. Where a row states a size, it is once, few, many or the class of an expanded clone; other rows omit it.

cdr3_nt | cdr3_aa | j_call | v_call | clone_size | d_call
TGCAGCGTAGGCCTCCGAAGGACAAACCCAGAGACCCAGTACTTC | CSVGLRRTNPETQYF | TRBJ2-5 | TRBV29-1 | NA | NA
TGTGCCAGCAGTGAACAGGGGGGCGACTATGGCTACACCTTC | CASSEQGGDYGYTF | TRBJ1-2 | TRBV2 | NA | TRBD1
TGTGCCAGCAGTTTGATCGGAAAACTGTTTTTT | CASSLIGKLFF | TRBJ1-4 | TRBV12-3/TRBV12-4 | many | NA
TGTGCCAGCACACCAGACAGGGGGGGCAATCAGCCCCAGCATTTT | CASTPDRGGNQPQHF | TRBJ1-5 | TRBV6-6 | few | TRBD1
TGCAGCGTTGAACAAGGGGGCGGCTATGGCTACACCTTC | CSVEQGGGYGYTF | TRBJ1-2 | TRBV29-1 | many | TRBD1
TGCAGCGTTACCGGTGGGGATGCAACTAATGAAAAACTGTTTTTT | CSVTGGDATNEKLFF | TRBJ1-4 | TRBV29-1 | many | NA
TGTGCCAGCAGTTACCGAGGACAGGTCTACGAGCAGTACTTC | CASSYRGQVYEQYF | TRBJ2-7 | TRBV6-5 | many | TRBD1
TGCAGTGCTAGAGGGCCGTGGCAGCCGAACACTGAAGCTTTCTTT | CSARGPWQPNTEAFF | TRBJ1-1 | TRBV20-1 | few | NA
TGTGCCAGCAGGGGGCTACAGAAAATCTATGGCTACACCTTC | CASRGLQKIYGYTF | TRBJ1-2 | TRBV2 | many | NA
TGTGCCAGCAGCTTAGTTGCGGGGCACAACACCGGGGAGCTGTTTTTT | CASSLVAGHNTGELFF | TRBJ2-2 | TRBV11-2 | NA | NA
TGTGCCAGCAGTTGGCAGGGGGCGAAAGAGACCCAGTACTTC | CASSWQGAKETQYF | TRBJ2-5 | TRBV28 | few | TRBD1
TGTGCCAGCTCGACAGGGGTCGAAGCTTTCTTT | CASSTGVEAFF | TRBJ1-1 | TRBV2 | many | TRBD1
TGTGCCAGCACTCTCCGTTATGCGGGGCGGAATGAGCAGTTCTTC | CASTLRYAGRNEQFF | TRBJ2-1 | TRBV7-9 | once | NA
TGCAGTGACCCGGGACAGCCCTTGAAGACCCAGTACTTC | CSDPGQPLKTQYF | TRBJ2-5 | TRBV20-1 | NA | TRBD1
TGCAGTGCCCTTACGGGGAGAAAGAACACTGAAGCTTTCTTT | CSALTGRKNTEAFF | TRBJ1-1 | TRBV20-1 | few | NA
TGTGCCAGTAGCACTCCGGGGGCCTATGGCTACACCTTC | CASSTPGAYGYTF | TRBJ1-2 | TRBV19 | many | NA
TGCGCCAGCAGACCGGGACAGGGGGCATACGAGCAGTACTTC | CASRPGQGAYEQYF | TRBJ2-7 | TRBV4-1 | many | TRBD1
TGCGCCAGCACCCCCACCATCACGAACACCGGGGAGCTGTTTTTT | CASTPTITNTGELFF | TRBJ2-2 | TRBV5-1 | NA | NA
TGCGCCAGCAGGGCCAGCAGCTTCGGCGTACCGCCGGTGAACACTGAAGCTTTCTTT | CASRASSFGVPPVNTEAFF | TRBJ1-1 | TRBV10-2 | NA | NA
TGTGCCAGCAGTTTAGTTTACGGGGGTAGCAATCAGCCCCAGCATTTT | CASSLVYGGSNQPQHF | TRBJ1-5 | TRBV7-8 | few | NA
TGTGCCAGTAGTATGGTAGGGGGACGGACTAACTATGGCTACACCTTC | CASSMVGGRTNYGYTF | TRBJ1-2 | TRBV19 | many | NA
TGTGCCAGCAGTTTATCAGGGGGCCTTGAAAAACTGTTTTTT | CASSLSGGLEKLFF | TRBJ1-4 | TRBV27 | NA | TRBD1
TGCGCCAGCAGCTTGTGGGAACAGGGTAACTACGAGCAGTACTTC | CASSLWEQGNYEQYF | TRBJ2-7 | TRBV5-1 | few | NA
TGTGCCAGCAGTTTGGTAGGCGGGATCTCCTACGAGCAGTACTTC | CASSLVGGISYEQYF | TRBJ2-7 | TRBV12-3/TRBV12-4 | NA | NA
TGCAGCGGAAGTGGGGGGGCAGGGGGCGATGAGCAGTACTTC | CSGSGGAGGDEQYF | TRBJ2-7 | TRBV29-1 | NA | NA
TGTGCCAGTAAAGTGTCGGCTAGCGGGAAACAAGAGACCCAGTACTTC | CASKVSASGKQETQYF | TRBJ2-5 | TRBV19 | few | TRBD2
TGTGCCAGCAGTTCACGGACTAGCGGGAGCGATGAGCAGTTCTTC | CASSSRTSGSDEQFF | TRBJ2-1 | TRBV6-5 | NA | TRBD2
TGTGCCAGCAGCACGCCGGGATTAGATACGCAGTATTTT | CASSTPGLDTQYF | TRBJ2-3 | TRBV11-2 | NA | NA
TGTGCCAGCAGTTACTCGAATCAGGGAGACACTGAAGCTTTCTTT | CASSYSNQGDTEAFF | TRBJ1-1 | TRBV6-2/TRBV6-3 | many | NA
TGTGCCACCAGCAAAACAGTCGTGGATACGCAGTATTTT | CATSKTVVDTQYF | TRBJ2-3 | TRBV15 | few | NA
TGTGCCAGCTCCCTGCCGGGACAGGGTGGAAACACCATATATTTT | CASSLPGQGGNTIYF | TRBJ1-3 | TRBV6-5 | NA | TRBD1
TGTGCCAGCAGCTTGGTCAGCGGGGGGGCAAAACCTGAGCAGTTCTTC | CASSLVSGGAKPEQFF | TRBJ2-1 | TRBV7-9 | NA | TRBD2
TGTGCCAGCAGTCCCCTACCGGGAGCAAGGGAGCTGTTTTTT | CASSPLPGARELFF | TRBJ2-2 | TRBV2 | NA | NA
TGTGCCACCAGTGATTTTTGGGGAGGGGGGCGGTGGGCCTTC | CATSDFWGGGRWAF | TRBJ1-2 | TRBV24-1 | few | NA
TGCAGCGTTCGGGCCGGGACAGGGTTGATGATTGCGGCTAATGAAAAACTGTTTTTT | CSVRAGTGLMIAANEKLFF | TRBJ1-4 | TRBV29-1 | NA | TRBD1
TGTGCCAGCACAGGGGGCAGAGAGACCCAGTACTTC | CASTGGRETQYF | TRBJ2-5 | TRBV12-3/TRBV12-4 | NA | TRBD1
TGTGCCACCAGCAGGGACATAGCGGCCCAAGAGACCCAGTACTTC | CATSRDIAAQETQYF | TRBJ2-5 | TRBV15 | many | NA
TGTGCCAGCATTTTTAGCGGGAGTGGGGAGACCCAGTACTTC | CASIFSGSGETQYF | TRBJ2-5 | TRBV2 | NA | TRBD2
TGTGCCAGCAGCTTAGATTGGACTAGCGGGCACACGAACACCGGGGAGCTGTTTTTT | CASSLDWTSGHTNTGELFF | TRBJ2-2 | TRBV11-3 | NA | TRBD2
TGCGCCAGCAGCCCTACCGGGACAGGGGGATCGAACTATGGCTACACCTTC | CASSPTGTGGSNYGYTF | TRBJ1-2 | TRBV10-2 | NA | TRBD1
TGTGCCAGCTCACCATCTCTGGACAGGAACACTGAAGCTTTCTTT | CASSPSLDRNTEAFF | TRBJ1-1 | TRBV7-9 | NA | NA